This T cell receptor beta chain was recorded in a study of Graves' ophthalmopathy and Graves' hyperthyroidism. For the study at large: The authors collected peripheral blood at initial diagnosis, before any treatment. Study-level points and caveats: Most clonotypes expanded in thyroid above 0.001 frequency were present in blood too. The model predicted progression of ophthalmopathy with a sensitivity of more than 60%, and its specificity was approximately 77%.

Exclusion applied to patients with other autoimmune diseases, uncontrolled infections, pregnancy or lactation. Amplification of TCR beta CDR3 regions used RNA transcripts. First-round RT-PCR relied on HTBI primers, and a second-round multiplex PCR came next. TCRdb reprocessed the multiplex PCR reads with MiXCR, giving one entry per CDR3 protein. Among 600,000 to 700,000 distinct CDR3 sequences listed, roughly 41% were seen once. As for this clonotype: Its target is not known.

Germline V gene lookup returns CDR1 SNHLY and CDR2 FYNNEI. The CDR3 consists of 15 residues. V was trimmed by 8 bases and J by 4 bases, leaving 20 bases between them. The specimen sequenced was peripheral blood. This TCR was recovered from an adult man with Graves' ophthalmopathy. This rearrangement joins TRBV2 to TRBJ2-5; D remains unclear. The CDR3 nucleotides are TGTGCCAGCTCACCAGTGGGTGGTGTAGGAGAGACCCAGTACTTC. Encoded protein: CASSPVGGVGETQYF.